The clone carrying this T cell receptor (beta chain) was counted ten times or more. The CDR3 contains 16 residues. V gave up 0 bases and J gave up 2 bases, with 15 bases separating them. Germline V CDR1 and CDR2: SGHNT, YYREEE (reference sequence). The sample belongs to a study of molecular identifiers for immune sequencing clone quantification. Using its own MiXCR run on the PCR reads, TCRdb lists one record per CDR3 protein. Of about 510,000 distinct CDR3 sequences detected, about 25% appear once; the ten largest clones hold under 0.85%. The TCR was taken from a human donor in good health. Some libraries in this study had Jurkat cell RNA spiked in. Sequences were obtained from naive CD8+ T cells from blood, with Jurkat cell RNA spiked in. Subset noted: FACS-sorted CD8+CD4-CCR7+CD45RA+ naive T cells. The chain links TRBV5-4 to TRBJ2-7, with a possible D match to TRBD2 (6 bases). For the CDR3, the DNA is TGTGCCAGCAGCTTGGTTCGGTGGGAGGCTCCCTACGAGCAGTACTTC. This codes for CASSLVRWEAPYEQYF.